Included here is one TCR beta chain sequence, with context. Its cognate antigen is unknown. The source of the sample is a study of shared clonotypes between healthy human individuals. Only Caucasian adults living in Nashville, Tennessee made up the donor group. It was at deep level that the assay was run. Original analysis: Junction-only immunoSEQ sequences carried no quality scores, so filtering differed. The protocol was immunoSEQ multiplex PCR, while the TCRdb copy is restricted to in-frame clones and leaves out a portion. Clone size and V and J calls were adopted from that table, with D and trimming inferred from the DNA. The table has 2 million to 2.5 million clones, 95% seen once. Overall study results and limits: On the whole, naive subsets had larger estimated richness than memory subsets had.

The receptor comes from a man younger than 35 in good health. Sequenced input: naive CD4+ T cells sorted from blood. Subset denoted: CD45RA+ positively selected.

The CDR3 DNA is TGTGCCAGCATCATTAGCGGGGGGACCGCCTACGAGCAGTACTTC. Translation gives CASIISGGTAYEQYF. This chain connects TRBV6-1 to TRBJ2-7; 10 bases are shared with TRBD2. The CDR3 contains 15 residues. The ends lost 7 bases at V and 2 bases at J; junction bases unmatched: 8. Germline lookup yields CDR1 MNHNS and CDR2 SASEGT.